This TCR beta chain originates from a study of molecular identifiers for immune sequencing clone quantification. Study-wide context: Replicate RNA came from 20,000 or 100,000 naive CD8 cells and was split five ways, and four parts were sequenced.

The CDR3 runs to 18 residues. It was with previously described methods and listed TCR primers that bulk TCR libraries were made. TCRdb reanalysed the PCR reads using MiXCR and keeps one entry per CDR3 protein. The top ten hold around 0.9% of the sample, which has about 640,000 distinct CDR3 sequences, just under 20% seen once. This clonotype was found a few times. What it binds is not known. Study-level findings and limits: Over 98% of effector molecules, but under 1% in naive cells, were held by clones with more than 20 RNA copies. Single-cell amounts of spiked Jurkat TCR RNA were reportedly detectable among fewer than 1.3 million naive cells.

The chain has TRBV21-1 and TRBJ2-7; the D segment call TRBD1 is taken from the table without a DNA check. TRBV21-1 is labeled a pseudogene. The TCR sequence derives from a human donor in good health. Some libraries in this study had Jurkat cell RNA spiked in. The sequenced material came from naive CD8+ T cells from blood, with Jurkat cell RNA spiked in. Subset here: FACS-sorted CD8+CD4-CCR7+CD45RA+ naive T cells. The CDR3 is CASSKAIRRDRDPYEQYF. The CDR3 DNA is TGTGCCAGCAGCAAAGCTATTCGAAGGGACAGGGATCCTTACGAGCAGTACTTC.